What follows describes a single TCR beta chain. The antigen is unknown. The assay was immunoSEQ multiplex PCR, and TCRdb's table has in-frame clones only and misses some. This table holds tens of thousands of clones, approximately 84% found once. This CDR3 region has 15 residues. The J segment lost 3 bases and the V segment lost 2 bases, leaving 3 bases of the junction unmatched. CDR1 MDHEN and CDR2 SYDVKM come from the germline V gene. As to time point: pretreatment peripheral blood. This record comes from a study of PD-L1 blockade in urothelial cancer. Study in general: Patients began atezolizumab, 1,200 mg intravenously every 3 weeks, at some point between 2013 and 2015. Researchers looked at the blood 3 weeks (second dose) and 6 weeks after treatment began. Blood yielded a median of about 140,000 T cells per sample. Regarding the study as a whole: Prediction of better survival came from below-median pretreatment blood TCR clonality.

The chain combines TRBV28 with TRBJ2-3; 9 nucleotides match TRBD1. Sequenced here: PBMCs, sampled around atezolizumab (anti-PD-L1) treatment. The sequence derives from a man in his sixties with urothelial cancer. For the CDR3, the DNA is TGTGCCAGCAGTTTACCGGGACAGGGAACAGATACGCAGTATTTT. As protein: CASSLPGQGTDTQYF.